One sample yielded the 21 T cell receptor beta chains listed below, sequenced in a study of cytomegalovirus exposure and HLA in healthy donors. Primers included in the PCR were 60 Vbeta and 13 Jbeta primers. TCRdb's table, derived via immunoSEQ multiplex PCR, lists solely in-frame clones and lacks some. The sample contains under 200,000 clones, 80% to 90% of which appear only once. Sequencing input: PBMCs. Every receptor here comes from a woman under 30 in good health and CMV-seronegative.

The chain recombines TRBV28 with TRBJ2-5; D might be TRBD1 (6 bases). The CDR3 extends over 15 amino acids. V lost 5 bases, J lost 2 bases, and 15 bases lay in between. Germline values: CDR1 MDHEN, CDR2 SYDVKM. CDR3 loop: CASSHYLGGQETQYF. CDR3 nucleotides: TGTGCCAGCAGTCATTACTTAGGGGGACAAGAGACCCAGTACTTC.

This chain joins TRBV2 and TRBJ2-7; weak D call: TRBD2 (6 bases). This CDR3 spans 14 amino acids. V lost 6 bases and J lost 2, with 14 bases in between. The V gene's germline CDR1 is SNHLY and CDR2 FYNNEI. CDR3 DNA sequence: TGTGCCAGCAGGACCCGGGACTGGACCTACGAGCAGTACTTC. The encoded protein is CASRTRDWTYEQYF.

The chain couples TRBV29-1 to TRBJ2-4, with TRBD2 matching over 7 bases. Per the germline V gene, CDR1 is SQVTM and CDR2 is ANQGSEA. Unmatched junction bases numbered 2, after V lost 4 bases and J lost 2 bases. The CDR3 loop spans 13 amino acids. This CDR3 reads CSVGSGTKNIQYF. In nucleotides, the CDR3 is TGCAGCGTTGGAAGCGGGACCAAAAACATTCAGTACTTC.

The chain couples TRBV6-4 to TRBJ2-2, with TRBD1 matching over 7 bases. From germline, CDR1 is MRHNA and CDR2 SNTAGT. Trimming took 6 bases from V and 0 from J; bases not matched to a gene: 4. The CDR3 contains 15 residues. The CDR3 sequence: CASRAGTANTGELFF. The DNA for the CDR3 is TGTGCCAGCAGAGCCGGGACAGCGAACACCGGGGAGCTGTTTTTT.

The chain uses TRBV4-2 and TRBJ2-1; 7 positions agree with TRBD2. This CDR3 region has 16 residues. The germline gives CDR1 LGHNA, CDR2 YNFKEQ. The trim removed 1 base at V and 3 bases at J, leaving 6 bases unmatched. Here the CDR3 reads CASSQVMRGSYNEQFF. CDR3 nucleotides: TGTGCCAGCAGCCAAGTGATGCGGGGGAGCTACAATGAGCAGTTCTTC.

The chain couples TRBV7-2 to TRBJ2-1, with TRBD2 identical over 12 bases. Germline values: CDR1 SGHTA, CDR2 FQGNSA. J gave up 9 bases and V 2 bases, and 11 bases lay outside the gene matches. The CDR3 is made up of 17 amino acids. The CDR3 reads CASSLSSGLAGPFEQFF. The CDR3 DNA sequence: TGTGCCAGCAGCTTATCGTCCGGACTAGCGGGGCCCTTTGAGCAGTTCTTC.

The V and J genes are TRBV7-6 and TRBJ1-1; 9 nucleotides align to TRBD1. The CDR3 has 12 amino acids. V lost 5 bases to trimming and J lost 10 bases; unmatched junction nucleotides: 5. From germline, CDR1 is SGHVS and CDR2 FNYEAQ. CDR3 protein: CASSAGQGRAFF. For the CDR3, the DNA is TGTGCCAGCAGCGCGGGACAGGGAAGAGCTTTCTTT.

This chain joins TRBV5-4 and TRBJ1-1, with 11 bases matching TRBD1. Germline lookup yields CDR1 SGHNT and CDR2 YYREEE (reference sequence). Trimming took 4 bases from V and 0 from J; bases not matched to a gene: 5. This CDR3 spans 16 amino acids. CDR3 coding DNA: TGTGCCAGCAGCAAGGGACAGGGGGATTTGAACACTGAAGCTTTCTTT. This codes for CASSKGQGDLNTEAFF.

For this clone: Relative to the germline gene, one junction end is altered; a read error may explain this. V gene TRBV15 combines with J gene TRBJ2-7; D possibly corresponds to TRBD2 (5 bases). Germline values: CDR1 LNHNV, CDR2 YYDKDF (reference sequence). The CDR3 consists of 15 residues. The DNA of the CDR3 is TGTGCCACCAGCAGAGAAGTTGGGAGATCCTCCGAGCAGTACTTC. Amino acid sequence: CATSREVGRSSEQYF.

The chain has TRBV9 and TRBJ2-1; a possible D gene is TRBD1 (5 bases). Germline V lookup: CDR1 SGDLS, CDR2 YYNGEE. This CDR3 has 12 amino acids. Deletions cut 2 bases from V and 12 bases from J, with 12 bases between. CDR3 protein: CASSVERGGQFF. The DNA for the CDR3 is TGTGCCAGCAGCGTCGAAAGGGGCGGGCAGTTCTTC.

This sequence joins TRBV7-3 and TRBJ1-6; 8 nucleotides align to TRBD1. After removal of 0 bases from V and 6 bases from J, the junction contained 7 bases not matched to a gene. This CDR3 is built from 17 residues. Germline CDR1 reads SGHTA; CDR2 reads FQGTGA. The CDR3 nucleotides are TGTGCCAGCAGCTTAACCGGCCAGGGGGCTGTTAATTCACCCCTCCACTTT. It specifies CASSLTGQGAVNSPLHF.

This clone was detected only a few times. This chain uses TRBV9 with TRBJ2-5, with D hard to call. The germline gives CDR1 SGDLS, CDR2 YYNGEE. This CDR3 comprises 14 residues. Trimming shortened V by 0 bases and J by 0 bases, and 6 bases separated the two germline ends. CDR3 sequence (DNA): TGTGCCAGCAGCGTAGGCGGATACCAAGAGACCCAGTACTTC. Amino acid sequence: CASSVGGYQETQYF.

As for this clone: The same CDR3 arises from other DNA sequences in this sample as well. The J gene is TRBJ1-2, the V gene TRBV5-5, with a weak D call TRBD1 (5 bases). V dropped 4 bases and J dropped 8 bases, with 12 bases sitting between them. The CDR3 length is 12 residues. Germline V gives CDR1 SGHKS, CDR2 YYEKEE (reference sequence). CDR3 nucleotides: TGTGCCAGCAGCCTCGGACAATACGGCTACACCTTC. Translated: CASSLGQYGYTF.

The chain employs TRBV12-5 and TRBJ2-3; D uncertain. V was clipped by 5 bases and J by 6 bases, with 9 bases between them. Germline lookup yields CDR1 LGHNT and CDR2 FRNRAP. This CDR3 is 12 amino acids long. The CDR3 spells CASGAYYDTQYF. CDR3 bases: TGTGCTAGTGGTGCCTACTACGATACGCAGTATTTT.

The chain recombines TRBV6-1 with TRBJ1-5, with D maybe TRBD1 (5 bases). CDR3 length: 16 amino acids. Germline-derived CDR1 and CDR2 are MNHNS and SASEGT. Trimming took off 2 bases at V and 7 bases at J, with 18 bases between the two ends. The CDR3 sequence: CASSELYAGRTQPQHF. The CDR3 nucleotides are TGTGCCAGCAGTGAACTATACGCAGGGCGGACGCAGCCCCAGCATTTT.

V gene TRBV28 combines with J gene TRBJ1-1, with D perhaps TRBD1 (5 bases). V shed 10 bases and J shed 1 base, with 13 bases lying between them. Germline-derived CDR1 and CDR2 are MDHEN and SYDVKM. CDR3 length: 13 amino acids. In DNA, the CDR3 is TGTGCCACCTCCGACAGATGGAACACTGAAGCTTTCTTT. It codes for CATSDRWNTEAFF. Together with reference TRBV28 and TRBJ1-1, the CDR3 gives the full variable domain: DVKVTQSSRYLVKRTGEKVFLECVQDMDHENMFWYRQDPGLGLRLIYFSYDVKMKEKGDIPEGYSVSREKKERFSLILESASTNQTSMYLCATSDRWNTEAFFGQGTRLTVV.

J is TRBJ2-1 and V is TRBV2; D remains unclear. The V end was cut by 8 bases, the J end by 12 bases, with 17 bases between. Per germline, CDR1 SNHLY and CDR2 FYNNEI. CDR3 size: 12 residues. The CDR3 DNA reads TGTGCCAGCGGGTCGGTGGCGCGGATGCAGTTCTTC. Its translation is CASGSVARMQFF.

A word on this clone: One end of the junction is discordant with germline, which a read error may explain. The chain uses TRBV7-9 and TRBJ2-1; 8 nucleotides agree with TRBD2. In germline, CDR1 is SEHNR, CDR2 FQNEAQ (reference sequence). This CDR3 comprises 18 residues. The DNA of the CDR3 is TGTTCCAGCAGCGGCCGGGGGGGCCTTGGGACTACCTACAATGAGCAGTTCTTC. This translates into CSSSGRGGLGTTYNEQFF.

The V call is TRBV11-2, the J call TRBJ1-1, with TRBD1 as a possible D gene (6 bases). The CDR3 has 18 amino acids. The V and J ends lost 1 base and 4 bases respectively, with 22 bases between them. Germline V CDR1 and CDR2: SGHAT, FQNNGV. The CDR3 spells CASSLVTVPGALGTEAFF. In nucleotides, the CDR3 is TGTGCCAGCAGCTTAGTAACCGTGCCAGGGGCGTTGGGCACTGAAGCTTTCTTT. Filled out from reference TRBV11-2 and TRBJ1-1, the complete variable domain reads EAGVAQSPRYKIIEKRQSVAFWCNPISGHATLYWYQQILGQGPKLLIQFQNNGVVDDSQLPKDRFSAERLKGVDSTLKIQPAKLEDSAVYLCASSLVTVPGALGTEAFFGQGTRLTVV.

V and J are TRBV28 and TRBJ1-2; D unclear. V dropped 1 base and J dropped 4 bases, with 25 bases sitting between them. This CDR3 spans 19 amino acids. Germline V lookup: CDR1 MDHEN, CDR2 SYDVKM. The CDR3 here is CASSLFRRGRRVAPYGYTF. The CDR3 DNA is TGTGCCAGCAGTTTATTCCGGCGTGGTAGGCGGGTTGCTCCCTATGGCTACACCTTC.

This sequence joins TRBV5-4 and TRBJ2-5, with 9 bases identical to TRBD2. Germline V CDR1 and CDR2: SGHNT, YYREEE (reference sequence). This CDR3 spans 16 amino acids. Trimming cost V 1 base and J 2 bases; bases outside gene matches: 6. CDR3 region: CASSLFGGGEQETQYF. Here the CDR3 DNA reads TGTGCCAGCAGCTTGTTCGGCGGGGGGGAACAAGAGACCCAGTACTTC. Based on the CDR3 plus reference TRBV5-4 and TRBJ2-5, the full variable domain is ETGVTQSPTHLIKTRGQQVTLRCSSQSGHNTVSWYQQALGQGPQFIFQYYREEENGRGNFPPRFSGLQFPNYSSELNVNALELDDSALYLCASSLFGGGEQETQYFGPGTRLLVL.